Detailed here is one TCR beta chain. The antigen is undetermined. From the reads, TCRdb called clonotypes with MiXCR, one entry per CDR3 protein. The sample holds 680,000 or so distinct CDR3 sequences, roughly 35% seen once. This record belongs to a study of T cell repertoires in cytomegalovirus infection. Across the whole study: From public TCR beta signatures came an indication of both CMV infection and matching HLA type.

In germline, CDR1 is SGHVS, CDR2 FNYEAQ. The CDR3 has 17 amino acids. Trimming cost V 4 bases and J 2 bases, with 21 bases left between them. Whole-study findings and limits: CMV-specific TCR beta clonotypes restricted by HLA-C were the ones dominating the ex vivo response. Of the TCR beta families, the public ones yielded a cumulative frequency that identified carriers of CMV plus the relevant HLA.

The sequencing input was PBMCs. The chain combines TRBV7-6 with TRBJ2-7; a possible D gene is TRBD2 (6 bases). The clonotype was recovered from a human donor in good health (CMV status not recorded). Some clones in this sample may be carry-over from other donors' samples. The CDR3 region has the DNA TGTGCCAGCAGCTCTCGTAGAGGAGGGTCGGGGGCCTACGAGCAGTACTTC. Translated: CASSSRRGGSGAYEQYF.